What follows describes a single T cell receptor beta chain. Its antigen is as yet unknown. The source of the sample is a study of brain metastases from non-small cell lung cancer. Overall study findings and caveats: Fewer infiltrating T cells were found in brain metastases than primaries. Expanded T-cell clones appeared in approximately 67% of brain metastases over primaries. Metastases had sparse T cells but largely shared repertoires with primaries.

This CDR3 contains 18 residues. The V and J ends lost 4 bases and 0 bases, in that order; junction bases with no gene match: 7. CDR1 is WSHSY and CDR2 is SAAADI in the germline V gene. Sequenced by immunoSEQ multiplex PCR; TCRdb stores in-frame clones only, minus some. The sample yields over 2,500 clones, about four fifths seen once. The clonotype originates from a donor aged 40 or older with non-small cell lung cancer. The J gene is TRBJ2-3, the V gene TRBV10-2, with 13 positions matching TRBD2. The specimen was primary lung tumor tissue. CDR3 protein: CASSAGLAGALSTDTQYF. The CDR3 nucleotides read TGCGCCAGCAGTGCCGGACTAGCGGGAGCCCTTAGCACAGATACGCAGTATTTT.